The 23 T cell receptor beta chains listed next were all sequenced from one sample in a study of cytomegalovirus exposure and HLA in healthy donors. Using immunoSEQ multiplex PCR, the repertoire was profiled, and TCRdb retains in-frame clones only, with some absent. This sample has over 75,000 clones; approximately 91% occur once, and the top ten carry 2.1%. The specimen sequenced was PBMCs. Every receptor here comes from a man aged 25 to 40 in good health and CMV-seronegative.

This chain uses TRBV9 with TRBJ2-1, with no clear D. The germline V and J ends were trimmed by 0 bases and 0 bases, with 7 bases remaining between them. Germline V gene data show CDR1 as SGDLS and CDR2 as YYNGEE. The CDR3 is 15 amino acids. CDR3 amino acids: CASSVGGNSYNEQFF. CDR3 coding DNA: TGTGCCAGCAGCGTAGGCGGTAACTCCTACAATGAGCAGTTCTTC.

The CDR3 nucleotides read TGTGCCAGCAGCCAAGTTGTTGTAGCAGATACGCAGTATTTT. This translates into CASSQVVVADTQYF. The chain combines TRBV4-2 with TRBJ2-3; no reliable D call. CDR1 is LGHNA and CDR2 is YNFKEQ in the germline V gene. Between the trimmed V and J ends, which lost 1 base and 4 bases, there was a span of 9 bases. The length of the CDR3 is 14 residues.

The V and J genes are TRBV7-8 and TRBJ1-5; tentatively, D is TRBD1 (5 bases). From germline, CDR1 is SGHVS and CDR2 FQNEAQ. This CDR3 comprises 14 residues. Between the trimmed V and J ends, which lost 1 base and 6 bases, there was a span of 10 bases. Written as DNA, the CDR3 is TGTGCCAGCAGCTTAGTCAGGAGGGGTCAGCCCCAGCATTTT. This sequence encodes CASSLVRRGQPQHF. Full variable domain (outside the CDR3, taken from reference TRBV7-8 and TRBJ1-5): GAGVSQSPRYKVAKRGQDVALRCDPISGHVSLFWYQQALGQGPEFLTYFQNEAQLDKSGLPSDRFFAERPEGSVSTLKIQRTQQEDSAVYLCASSLVRRGQPQHFGDGTRLSIL.

The chain joins TRBV13 to TRBJ1-1, with 10 bases aligning to TRBD1. Germline CDR1 and CDR2: PRHDT and FYEKMQ (reference sequence). V was clipped by 5 bases and J by 4 bases; unmatched bases: 13. The CDR3 sequence is 17 residues long. The CDR3 bases are TGTGCCAGCAGCCCCCCGGGACAGGGGTTTGGTTTCACTGAAGCTTTCTTT. Amino acid sequence: CASSPPGQGFGFTEAFF.

This chain links TRBV18 with TRBJ1-1; 9 positions match TRBD1. This CDR3 comprises 15 residues. The germline CDR1 and CDR2 sequences are KGHSH and LQKENI. V shed 6 bases, J shed 6 bases, and the junction held 11 bases outside the gene matches. CDR3 residues: CASSPQTGGPAEAFF. The CDR3, as DNA: TGTGCCAGCTCTCCTCAGACAGGGGGGCCCGCTGAAGCTTTCTTT.

This clone was picked up one time. This sequence joins TRBV27 and TRBJ2-1, with a weak D call TRBD2 (6 bases). This CDR3 spans 15 amino acids. V lost 3 bases and J lost 6, with 15 bases in between. Germline lookup yields CDR1 MNHEY and CDR2 SMNVEV (reference sequence). CDR3 sequence reads: CASSLWVAAFNEQFF. CDR3 nucleotide sequence: TGTGCCAGCAGTTTGTGGGTAGCGGCATTCAATGAGCAGTTCTTC.

The chain employs TRBV10-3 and TRBJ2-7, with TRBD1 as a possible D gene (6 bases). Trimming left V 7 bases short and J 3 bases short, with 13 bases between. Germline-derived CDR1 and CDR2 are ENHRY and SYGVKD. CDR3 length: 13 residues. This CDR3 reads CAITGQLHYEQYF. Here the CDR3 DNA reads TGTGCCATCACTGGACAGCTTCACTACGAGCAGTACTTC.

V usage is TRBV5-1 and J usage is TRBJ2-5; a possible D gene is TRBD2 (5 bases). CDR1 and CDR2 (germline): SGHRS, YFSETQ. The V gene lost 0 bases and the J gene lost 3 bases, with 9 bases spanning the gap. The CDR3 contains 14 residues. The CDR3 DNA reads as TGCGCCAGCAGCTTGGGTGCGGGCGAAGAGACCCAGTACTTC. Protein sequence: CASSLGAGEETQYF.

The chain combines TRBV7-3 with TRBJ2-3, with D possibly matching TRBD2 (6 bases). Germline V CDR1 and CDR2: SGHTA, FQGTGA. The CDR3 extends over 14 amino acids. The V and J ends lost 5 bases and 3 bases respectively, with 12 bases between them. CDR3 amino acids: CASSRVGGTDTQYF. The CDR3 DNA follows: TGTGCCAGCAGCCGAGTGGGAGGAACAGATACGCAGTATTTT.

This chain links TRBV4-2 with TRBJ2-5; 13 bases map to TRBD2. This CDR3 has 16 amino acids. V lost 4 bases and J lost 4; bases outside the gene matches: 6. Germline CDR1 and CDR2: LGHNA and YNFKEQ. This chain's CDR3 is CASSPGLAGSGETQYF. DNA for the CDR3: TGTGCCAGCAGCCCGGGACTAGCGGGATCCGGAGAGACCCAGTACTTC.

The V and J genes are TRBV19 and TRBJ1-1, with unresolved D. This CDR3 has 13 residues. Germline V lookup: CDR1 LNHDA, CDR2 SQIVND (reference sequence). V was pared by 6 bases and J by 1 base, with 9 bases between. Written as DNA, the CDR3 is TGTGCCAGTAGGCGTATTTCGAACACTGAAGCTTTCTTT. Translation: CASRRISNTEAFF.

This chain joins TRBV5-1 and TRBJ1-4; D is possibly TRBD1 (6 bases). The CDR3 covers 14 residues. CDR1 and CDR2 (germline): SGHRS, YFSETQ. Trimming cost V 3 bases and J 7 bases, with 13 bases left between them. For the CDR3, the DNA is TGCGCCAGCAGCTACAGGGATTTCGGTGAAAAACTGTTTTTT. This sequence encodes CASSYRDFGEKLFF.

This chain links TRBV6-1 with TRBJ2-3, with 9 nucleotides matching TRBD2. With V trimmed by 6 bases and J by 3 bases, 4 bases remained unmatched. The CDR3 spans 14 residues. In germline, CDR1 is MNHNS, CDR2 SASEGT. The CDR3 loop is CASSAGGLTDTQYF. The CDR3 DNA reads as TGTGCCAGCAGCGCGGGGGGGTTGACAGATACGCAGTATTTT.

The gene calls are TRBV4-1 and TRBJ2-1; D might be TRBD1 (5 bases). Germline loops: CDR1 MGHRA, CDR2 YSYEKL. Trimming stripped 6 bases from V and 7 bases from J, with 22 bases between. The CDR3 runs to 16 residues. CDR3 loop: CASSELPRDGANEQFF. CDR3 nucleotides: TGCGCCAGCAGTGAGCTACCTCGCGATGGGGCGAATGAGCAGTTCTTC.

This clone was seen only once. V usage is TRBV5-1 and J usage is TRBJ1-2; 8 bases agree with TRBD1. This CDR3 spans 16 amino acids. Trimming cost V 6 bases and J 5 bases; bases outside gene matches: 15. Germline V gene lookup returns CDR1 SGHRS and CDR2 YFSETQ. Here the CDR3 DNA reads TGCGCCAGCACACCCGCCACAGGGGGAACTGGGTATGGCTACACCTTC. This sequence encodes CASTPATGGTGYGYTF.

The V and J genes are TRBV11-2 and TRBJ1-3; 7 nucleotides align to TRBD1. V lost 1 base to trimming and J lost 4 bases; unmatched junction nucleotides: 4. This CDR3 contains 15 residues. Germline CDR1 reads SGHAT; CDR2 reads FQNNGV. The CDR3, as DNA: TGTGCCAGCAGCTTAGCCGGGACAGAAGGAAACACCATATATTTT. The encoded protein is CASSLAGTEGNTIYF. Full variable domain (rest looked up from reference TRBV11-2 and TRBJ1-3): EAGVAQSPRYKIIEKRQSVAFWCNPISGHATLYWYQQILGQGPKLLIQFQNNGVVDDSQLPKDRFSAERLKGVDSTLKIQPAKLEDSAVYLCASSLAGTEGNTIYFGEGSWLTVV.

The CDR3 is CASIGAGDIIEAFF. CDR3 sequence (DNA): TGTGCCAGCATTGGGGCAGGGGATATCATTGAAGCTTTCTTT. J is TRBJ1-1 and V is TRBV28; D perhaps matches TRBD1 (6 bases). This CDR3 has 14 amino acids. The germline gives CDR1 MDHEN, CDR2 SYDVKM. V gave up 7 bases and J gave up 7 bases, with 19 bases separating them.

The V gene is TRBV7-9, the J gene TRBJ2-1; 7 bases fit TRBD1. V was clipped by 5 bases and J by 2 bases; unmatched bases: 9. Germline values: CDR1 SEHNR, CDR2 FQNEAQ (reference sequence). This CDR3 has 16 amino acids. The CDR3 DNA reads TGTGCCAGCAGCCCAAACCGGGACAGACCCTACAATGAGCAGTTCTTC. This encodes CASSPNRDRPYNEQFF.

The chain joins TRBV6-5 to TRBJ2-1, with D possibly matching TRBD2 (6 bases). Trimming pared 2 bases from V and 7 bases from J, leaving 12 bases between. The CDR3 runs 14 residues. Germline V lookup: CDR1 MNHEY, CDR2 SVGAGI. The CDR3 DNA follows: TGTGCCAGCAGTTACGGCGGGAAACGAAATGAGCAGTTCTTC. The encoded protein is CASSYGGKRNEQFF.

J is TRBJ2-7 and V is TRBV5-1, with a possible D match to TRBD2 (6 bases). CDR3 length: 12 residues. Trimming pared 3 bases from V and 7 bases from J, leaving 11 bases between. Germline V gives CDR1 SGHRS, CDR2 YFSETQ. CDR3 region: CASSSGGMEQYF. DNA of the CDR3: TGCGCCAGCAGCTCCGGCGGGATGGAGCAGTACTTC. Variable domain in full (rest from reference TRBV5-1 and TRBJ2-7): KAGVTQTPRYLIKTRGQQVTLSCSPISGHRSVSWYQQTPGQGLQFLFEYFSETQRNKGNFPGRFSGRQFSNSRSEMNVSTLELGDSALYLCASSSGGMEQYFGPGTRLTVT.

This rearrangement joins TRBV14 to TRBJ1-1; 7 bases line up with TRBD1. Germline assignment: CDR1 SGHDN and CDR2 FVKESK. The junction had 4 bases not matched to a gene; V was cut back by 2 bases and J by 4 bases. The CDR3 runs to 14 residues. The DNA for the CDR3 is TGTGCCAGCAGCCAACAGGGGGGCGGCACTGAAGCTTTCTTT. Its translation is CASSQQGGGTEAFF. Full variable domain (outside the CDR3, taken from reference TRBV14 and TRBJ1-1): EAGVTQFPSHSVIEKGQTVTLRCDPISGHDNLYWYRRVMGKEIKFLLHFVKESKQDESGMPNNRFLAERTGGTYSTLKVQPAELEDSGVYFCASSQQGGGTEAFFGQGTRLTVV.

This clone was recorded only once. The rearrangement links TRBV5-5 to TRBJ2-5; TRBD1 matches 8 bases. CDR3 length: 15 amino acids. The V and J ends lost 2 bases and 2 bases, in that order; junction bases with no gene match: 5. Germline V gene lookup returns CDR1 SGHKS and CDR2 YYEKEE (reference sequence). The CDR3 DNA follows: TGTGCCAGCAGCTTCCACTGGACAGGGCAAGAGACCCAGTACTTC. This gives the protein CASSFHWTGQETQYF.

V gene TRBV21-1 combines with J gene TRBJ1-6; the DNA was not used to check the table's D call, TRBD1. TRBV21-1 is assigned pseudogene status. This CDR3 region has 13 residues. CDR3: CASRTGESSPLHF. The DNA for the CDR3 is TGTGCCAGCAGGACAGGGGAGAGTTCACCCCTCCACTTT.